This TCR beta chain was sequenced for a study of human T cells and chemical hapten exposure. Regarding the study as a whole: Controls formed significantly fewer large CDR3 similarity clusters than expanded TCRs did.

Each CDR3 protein is one row after TCRdb ran MiXCR on the RACE reads. In the table there are 350,000 to 400,000 distinct CDR3 sequences, about 5.1% of which are singletons. In its sample, this clonotype was seen a few times. Its specificity is not known. Looked up from germline, CDR1 is SGHDN and CDR2 is FVKESK. Trimming took off 4 bases at V and 2 bases at J, with 10 bases between the two ends. The CDR3 loop spans 14 amino acids. Time point reported: pre-sensitization, week 0. Treatment defined: therapeutic diphenylcyclopropenone sensitization with weekly scalp DPC. This sequence originates from a woman aged 50 to 60 with alopecia areata. Some clones in this sample may be carry-over from other donors' samples. Sequencing was performed on whole blood, taken in connection with sensitization to the hapten diphenylcyclopropenone (DPC). This chain links TRBV14 with TRBJ2-3; D gene ambiguous. The CDR3 bases are TGTGCCAGCAGCCGATACAGATACACAGATACGCAGTATTTT. Its translation: CASSRYRYTDTQYF.